What follows describes a single T cell receptor beta chain. Its antigen is not identified. This CDR3 is also generated by other DNA sequences in the sample. These data come from a study of shared clonotypes between healthy human individuals. Researchers ran the assay at a deep level. Sorted-subset replicate PCR reactions were performed with 200 ng DNA, corresponding to roughly 27,000 T cell genomes. Generated by immunoSEQ multiplex PCR, the TCRdb table keeps only in-frame clones and is missing some. This table has under 2,500,000 clones, approximately 96% appearing once. Overall study results and limits: There were few donors, and this limited the genetic and exposure-history diversity represented. Lower generation probabilities were found for non-shared clonotypes than for those shared by all four donors.

The clonotype comes from a man between 18 and 29 years old in good health. Sequencing used naive CD4+ T cells sorted from blood. Regarding subset: CD45RA+ positively selected.

The CDR3 DNA follows: TGTGCCAGCAGCCCGACAGGTAGAGAGCCCCAGCATTTT. Translating it yields CASSPTGREPQHF. This chain links TRBV6-1 with TRBJ1-5; possible D gene TRBD1, 6 bases. Germline assignment: CDR1 MNHNS and CDR2 SASEGT. The CDR3 length is 13 residues. Trimming pared 6 bases from V and 8 bases from J, leaving 14 bases between.